A selection of T cell receptor beta chains follows, all from one sample in a study of cytomegalovirus exposure and HLA in healthy donors. Data came from immunoSEQ multiplex PCR; TCRdb stores just in-frame clones and leaves some out. The sample records 200,000 to 250,000 clones, around four fifths being singletons. Sequencing used PBMCs. Source of these receptors: a man between 45 and 60 years old in good health and CMV-seronegative. Each CDR3 is given without its conserved first and last residue. Each record gives: J gene, V gene, CDR3 length, CDR3 protein.

>TRBJ2-7|TRBV28|19
ASRFNPIGGYRGSLSYEQY
>TRBJ2-1|TRBV27|12
ASSRDNSYNEQF
>TRBJ2-1|TRBV2|14
ASSVPRSSGRDEQF
>TRBJ2-7|TRBV29-1|11
SVETDRGNEQY
>TRBJ1-1|TRBV7-9|12
ASSLQGAGDEAF
>TRBJ2-1|TRBV28|13
ASSELQSPYNEQF
>TRBJ2-2|TRBV28|14
ASRPPSGSNTGELF
>TRBJ2-7|TRBV28|9
ASSLGYEQY
>TRBJ1-1|TRBV19|14
ASSIAGTGAGTEAF
>TRBJ2-1|TRBV5-4|14
ASSQTSGGSYNEQF
>TRBJ1-2|TRBV5-8|13
ASSLGDRGNYGYT
>TRBJ1-1|TRBV28|13
ASSLTGRGITEAF
>TRBJ2-7|TRBV28|10
ASSSGKGEQY
>TRBJ2-7|TRBV18|13
ASSPTGGQGREQY
>TRBJ2-5|TRBV29-1|12
SVPGLAGRETQY
>TRBJ1-3|TRBV4-1|13
ASSQVGRRGNTIY
>TRBJ2-1|TRBV6-1|13
ASSTGTSGSPPQF
>TRBJ1-4|TRBV6-5|12
ASSTGTGLEKLF
>TRBJ2-1|TRBV5-1|12
ASSAKTRASEQF
>TRBJ2-7|TRBV6-6|9
ASTLSYEQY
>TRBJ2-3|TRBV6-1|14
ASSVQIAGGWDTQY
>TRBJ2-7|TRBV28|13
ASGETGVPSYEQY
>TRBJ2-2|TRBV9|18
ASSPRWRLAGGPGTGELF
>TRBJ2-1|TRBV9|14
ASSVGPWSSYNEQF
>TRBJ2-1|TRBV9|14
ASSPPSGPSYNEQF
>TRBJ2-3|TRBV7-8|12
ASSPSMGLDTQY
>TRBJ2-7|TRBV7-8|13
ASSVPRSGAYEQY
>TRBJ2-1|TRBV30|11
AWGTSGSNEQF
>TRBJ1-5|TRBV18|15
ASSPSERQGRDQPQH
>TRBJ2-3|TRBV27|13
ASSFLQGARDTQY
>TRBJ2-7|TRBV7-2|14
ASSLATGTGAYEQY
>TRBJ2-2|TRBV6-6|13
ASSYSRAAVGELF
>TRBJ2-1|TRBV29-1|12
SVEAGALNNEQF
>TRBJ2-6|TRBV7-9|17
ASSDTRSGVSSGANVLT
>TRBJ2-5|TRBV5-1|13
ASSVAGTGGETQY
>TRBJ2-1|TRBV28|16
ASLGQGKKRASYNEQF
>TRBJ2-5|TRBV25-1|14
ASSEPGQGSKETQY
>TRBJ2-7|TRBV14|15
ASSQAPGLAGVNEQY
>TRBJ1-4|TRBV27|13
ASSLPGLHNEKLF
>TRBJ2-1|TRBV4-1|14
ASSQLFQREKSEQF
>TRBJ2-1|TRBV25-1|9
ASSRVHEQF
>TRBJ1-1|TRBV9|14
ASSGLPGQGNTEAF
>TRBJ2-7|TRBV27|14
ASSPRTSGRDYEQY
>TRBJ1-2|TRBV4-1|12
ASSHGQGAYGYT
>TRBJ1-1|TRBV9|14
ASSTPSGGGSTEAF
>TRBJ1-2|TRBV19|14
ASSPRTVTKNYGYT
>TRBJ2-3|TRBV7-6|15
ASSLLRTGGSIDTQY
>TRBJ2-2|TRBV5-1|12
ASSLGGGTGELF
>TRBJ1-5|TRBV5-1|12
ASSLAGTGGPQH
>TRBJ2-3|TRBV7-8|12
ASSRGDYADTQY